Listed below are T cell receptor beta chains from one sample, sequenced in a study of shared clonotypes between healthy human individuals. Clones were read by immunoSEQ multiplex PCR, and TCRdb kept only the in-frame ones, dropping some. Altogether some 2,100,000 clones are present, approximately 95% being singletons, with the ten largest covering approximately 0.13%. Material for sequencing was naive CD4+ T cells sorted from blood. The receptors stem from a man aged 18 to 35 in good health. CDR3s include the opening cysteine and the closing phenylalanine or tryptophan. A D gene is named only where the DNA matches it firmly. Clone size is stated in some rows and not others, as once, few, many or a class when expanded.

NA	TRBV4-1	TRBD2	TRBJ2-7	TGCGCCAGCAGCCAAGCTATGCCTAGCGGATACGAGCAGTACTTC	CASSQAMPSGYEQYF
NA	TRBV19	NA	TRBJ1-5	TGTGCCAGTAGTATAGAGGACAACAATCAGCCCCAGCATTTT	CASSIEDNNQPQHF
NA	TRBV10-3	NA	TRBJ1-6	TGTGCCTCGGGGGCTGATAATTCACCCCTCCACTTT	CASGADNSPLHF
NA	TRBV7-7	NA	TRBJ2-2	TGTGCTAGCAGATCTTCCGGGGAGCTGTTTTTT	CASRSSGELFF
NA	TRBV30	NA	TRBJ2-7	TGTGCCTGGAGTAGGCGGATCCCCGGAGGCGAGCAGTACTTC	CAWSRRIPGGEQYF
NA	TRBV7-2	NA	TRBJ2-1	TGTGCCAGCAGCCGTCAGACTAGTTACAATGAGCAGTTCTTC	CASSRQTSYNEQFF
NA	TRBV2	TRBD2	TRBJ2-3	TGTGCCAGCAGTGGGGCTAGCGGGGTTCCAGATACGCAGTATTTT	CASSGASGVPDTQYF
NA	TRBV6-5	NA	TRBJ1-1	TGTGCCAGCAGTCCCCTGGTGAGGGGTGAAGCTTTCTTT	CASSPLVRGEAFF
NA	TRBV6-5	TRBD1	TRBJ2-7	TGTGCCAGCGCACCGGGACAGGGGGCTTACGAGCAGTACTTC	CASAPGQGAYEQYF
NA	TRBV28	NA	TRBJ1-2	TGTGCCAGCAGTACCGCGGGGTTTCTGTATGGCTACACCTTC	CASSTAGFLYGYTF
once	TRBV6-4	NA	TRBJ2-3	TGTGCCAGCAGTGACTGGGGGAACACAGATACGCAGTATTTT	CASSDWGNTDTQYF
once	TRBV10-2	NA	TRBJ2-7	TGCGCCAGCAGTGAGGTTTTGACAGTCTCCTACGAGCAGTACTTC	CASSEVLTVSYEQYF
NA	TRBV4-1	NA	TRBJ1-5	TGCGCCAGCAGCCAAGAGCCGAACCCGAGTACAACGCCCCAGCATTTT	CASSQEPNPSTTPQHF